This T cell receptor (beta chain) was recorded in a study of T-cell reconstitution after alpha-beta-depleted transplantation in children. The authors prepared the TCRbeta library with unique molecular identifiers. TCRdb re-analysed the PCR reads in MiXCR, keeping a single row per CDR3 protein. The table has some 200,000 distinct CDR3 sequences, about 14% seen once. This clonotype has at least ten counts. This specimen was PBMCs from the stem cell graft donor, taken from the stem cell graft. The clonotype was recovered from a human donor who donated a stem cell graft to a child with acute lymphoblastic leukemia.

DNA for the CDR3: TGTGCCAGCAGCCCGACAGGGGCCGGACCTACAGATACGCAGTATTTT. Amino acid sequence: CASSPTGAGPTDTQYF. The chain combines TRBV12-3 or TRBV12-4 with TRBJ2-3; 8 bases align to TRBD1. The junction had 11 bases not matched to a gene; V was cut back by 6 bases and J by 3 bases. The CDR3 runs 16 residues.